This T cell receptor beta chain was sequenced in a study of T cell responses to AZD1222 COVID-19 vaccine. Background on the study: It was second doses at about 4 or about 12 weeks that were pooled.

Clones were sequenced by immunoSEQ multiplex PCR, and TCRdb holds only the in-frame ones, with some missing. The sample holds fewer than 120,000 clones, nearly 90% seen once. V was shortened by 7 bases and J by 4 bases, with 16 bases between the two germline ends. CDR1 SQVTM and CDR2 ANQGSEA come from the germline V gene. The CDR3 is 13 amino acids. The sequencing here drew on peripheral blood, taken on day 0 of AZD1222 vaccination. The rearrangement uses TRBV29-1 and TRBJ1-2, with D perhaps matching TRBD1 (5 bases). This TCR came from an adult in good health. CDR3 DNA: TGCAGCGGAATTGAAGTGGGGGTCTATGGCTACACCTTC. Translated, it gives CSGIEVGVYGYTF.